This T cell receptor (beta chain) was identified during a study of siplizumab effects on memory and regulatory T cells. Study-wide points: Siplizumab significantly lowered the alloreactive sequences that could be traced to unstimulated CD4+ memory cells. Greater diversity than memory cells seemed evident in naive T cells, which also appeared to be major alloresponse contributors. Roughly 80-95% of dividing CD4+ or CD8+ clones were without an attributable naive or memory phenotype.

Approximately 10^5 TCR templates were measured in each sample. Clones were sequenced by immunoSEQ multiplex PCR, and TCRdb holds only the in-frame ones, with some missing. The sample shows fewer than 80,000 clones, 93% of them seen only once. CDR1 is MGHRA, CDR2 YSYEKL, per germline. The V segment lost 4 bases and the J segment 8 bases; nucleotides outside the gene matches: 10. The CDR3 spans 15 residues. Details on this clone: Its specificity is not known.

Input material: CD8+ T cells sorted from blood. The chain is built from TRBV4-1 and TRBJ2-1; TRBD2 matches at 8 bases. This clonotype was sampled from a human donor in good health. CDR3 loop: CASSPPGGGGDEQFF. CDR3 bases: TGCGCCAGCAGCCCCCCCGGGGGGGGTGGGGATGAGCAGTTCTTC.